This T cell receptor (beta chain) was sequenced during a study of shared clonotypes between healthy human individuals. In the CD4+ fraction, cells were divided into CD45RA+ naive and CD45RA-negative memory subsets. Libraries were prepared by immunoSEQ multiplex PCR; TCRdb keeps only in-frame clonotypes and omits some of them. The sample lists about a million clones, around three quarters occurring once. This receptor was taken from a man younger than 35 in good health. Some clones in this sample may be carry-over from other donors' samples. Sequencing was carried out using memory CD4+ T cells from PBMCs. Subset: CD45RA-negative fraction.

DNA of the CDR3: TGCAGCGTTGTTGCAGGGCTAAACTATGGCTACACCTTC. It codes for CSVVAGLNYGYTF. The chain links TRBV29-1 to TRBJ1-2, with TRBD1 as a possible D gene (5 bases). The germline gives CDR1 SQVTM, CDR2 ANQGSEA. Trimming took off 4 bases at V and 2 bases at J, with 11 bases between the two ends. CDR3 size: 13 residues.